This T cell receptor beta chain was found in a study of T cell repertoires in cytomegalovirus infection. Study background: A matching HLA type, together with CMV infection, was signaled by public TCR beta signatures. General study points: HLA-C-restricted, CMV-specific TCR beta clonotypes were dominant ex vivo.

TCRdb used MiXCR to reprocess the reads, holding one entry per CDR3 protein. The sample lists some 270,000 distinct CDR3 sequences; more than 15% were seen once. V trimming: 8 bases; J trimming: 1 base; junction bases outside the gene matches: 12. The CDR3 runs 16 residues. Germline V gene lookup returns CDR1 MRHNA and CDR2 SNTAGT. This clonotype occurred a few times. Its cognate antigen is unknown. Sequences were obtained from CD8+ T cells from PBMCs. The V gene is TRBV6-4, the J gene TRBJ2-5; 8 nucleotides agree with TRBD2. The clonotype was recovered from a human donor in good health (CMV status not recorded). Some clones in this sample may be carry-over from other donors' samples. CDR3 bases: TGTGCCAGCTCCCCTACACGCAGCGGGGGCCAAGAGACCCAGTACTTC. It yields the protein CASSPTRSGGQETQYF.